This T cell receptor beta chain appears in the sequencing data of a study of T cell repertoires in cytomegalovirus infection. Study at large: Both a matching HLA type and CMV infection were indicated by public TCR beta signatures. Whole-study results and caveats: The study found HLA-C-restricted CMV-specific TCR beta clonotypes dominating the ex vivo response. Cumulative frequency of public TCR beta families picked out carriers of CMV plus the relevant HLA.

Trimming cost V 4 bases and J 7 bases, with 26 bases left between them. Germline V gene data show CDR1 as MNHEY and CDR2 as SVGEGT. CDR3 length: 18 residues. TCRdb itself ran the reads through MiXCR, one entry per CDR3 protein. This table has approximately 71,000 distinct CDR3 sequences, 3.5% to 4% appearing once. This clonotype was detected many times. Its target is not known. The gene calls are TRBV6-2 or TRBV6-3 and TRBJ2-1; D may be TRBD2 (5 bases). The clonotype comes from a human donor in good health (CMV status not recorded). Some clones in this sample may be carry-over from other donors' samples. The sequenced material came from PBMCs. The CDR3 loop reads CASSFDPRRRTLLNEQFF. CDR3 DNA sequence: TGTGCCAGCAGTTTCGACCCCAGGAGACGGACTCTTCTTAATGAGCAGTTCTTC.